The entry below describes one T cell receptor beta chain. The source of the sample is a study of shared T cell receptors in the human thymus. The data were produced by immunoSEQ multiplex PCR, yet TCRdb's version contains in-frame clones alone and is incomplete. The sample holds about 730,000 clones, 80% to 90% seen once. CDR1 is LNHDA and CDR2 is SQIVND in the germline V gene (reference sequence). This CDR3 comprises 14 residues. The V and J ends lost 5 bases and 1 base respectively, with 10 bases between them. The data also belong to a second study, concerning human thymus T cells.

Sequenced: thymocytes. The TCR sequence derives from a girl in the first two years of life with a congenital heart defect. V usage is TRBV19 and J usage is TRBJ2-3; D is possibly TRBD2 (5 bases). CDR3 sequence (DNA): TGTGCCAGTAGTTCGGGGTTGGGCACAGATACGCAGTATTTT. This sequence encodes CASSSGLGTDTQYF. Based on the CDR3 plus reference TRBV19 and TRBJ2-3, the full variable domain is DGGITQSPKYLFRKEGQNVTLSCEQNLNHDAMYWYRQDPGQGLRLIYYSQIVNDFQKGDIAEGYSVSREKKESFPLTVTSAQKNPTAFYLCASSSGLGTDTQYFGPGTRLTVL.